These 15 T cell receptor beta chains were sequenced from one sample in a study of shared clonotypes between healthy human individuals. Only in-frame clones appear in the TCRdb table, and some are missing; sequencing was by immunoSEQ multiplex PCR. The table lists under 650,000 clones, 95% to 97% of them singletons, with 0.06% in the top ten. Sequencing was done on a sample of naive CD4+ T cells sorted from blood. Described subset: CD45RA+ positively selected. Every receptor here comes from a young woman in good health.

V usage is TRBV7-2 and J usage is TRBJ2-7, with TRBD1 matching 11 bases. Per germline, CDR1 SGHTA and CDR2 FQGNSA. The CDR3 contains 15 residues. With V trimmed by 5 bases and J by 2 bases, 5 bases remained unmatched. CDR3 protein: CASSTPDRGPYEQYF. CDR3 in DNA: TGTGCCAGCAGCACCCCGGACAGGGGGCCCTACGAGCAGTACTTC. Full variable domain (missing parts from reference TRBV7-2 and TRBJ2-7): GAGVSQSPSNKVTEKGKDVELRCDPISGHTALYWYRQSLGQGLEFLIYFQGNSAPDKSGLPSDRFSAERTGGSVSTLTIQRTQQEDSAVYLCASSTPDRGPYEQYFGPGTRLTVT.

This clone was observed once. This sequence joins TRBV10-3 and TRBJ2-1; 13 nucleotides line up with TRBD2. Per germline, CDR1 ENHRY and CDR2 SYGVKD. V trimming: 10 bases; J trimming: 5 bases; junction bases outside the gene matches: 5. This CDR3 region has 14 residues. The CDR3 spells CATRGLAGNNEQFF. As DNA, the CDR3 is TGTGCCACCAGGGGACTAGCGGGGAACAATGAGCAGTTCTTC.

In DNA form, the CDR3 reads TGTGCCAGCAGCTTGTGGGGCAGCGGGAGTTCCTACGAGCAGTACTTC. Translating gives CASSLWGSGSSYEQYF. J is TRBJ2-7 and V is TRBV5-4; 8 bases align to TRBD2. CDR3 length: 16 residues. After removal of 1 base from V and 1 base from J, the junction contained 7 bases not matched to a gene. Germline CDR1 SGHNT, CDR2 YYREEE (reference sequence).

This rearrangement joins TRBV27 to TRBJ2-5; no reliable D call. The CDR3 is made up of 13 amino acids. In germline, CDR1 is MNHEY, CDR2 SMNVEV (reference sequence). Trimming shortened V by 1 base and J by 1 base, and 4 bases separated the two germline ends. This chain's CDR3 is CASSLYSQETQYF. CDR3 coding DNA: TGTGCCAGCAGTTTATACAGCCAAGAGACCCAGTACTTC.

The sample holds one count of this clone. The chain recombines TRBV14 with TRBJ2-2; unclear D gene. The V end lost 4 bases, the J end lost 5 bases, and 17 bases lay between the germline ends. The V gene's germline CDR1 is SGHDN and CDR2 FVKESK. The CDR3 extends over 16 amino acids. CDR3 DNA sequence: TGTGCCAGCAGCCCCTATCCCTCAGGCGGTACCGGGGAGCTGTTTTTT. Its protein is CASSPYPSGGTGELFF.

The V gene is TRBV7-6, the J gene TRBJ2-3, with 9 bases lining up with TRBD2. The CDR3 has 16 amino acids. CDR1 and CDR2 from the germline V gene are SGHVS and FNYEAQ. V was clipped by 5 bases and J by 1 base; unmatched bases: 7. The CDR3 sequence: CASSLPTSGRTDTQYF. DNA for the CDR3: TGTGCCAGCAGCCTCCCGACTAGCGGCCGCACAGATACGCAGTATTTT.

The chain has TRBV9 and TRBJ2-2; D call uncertain. The CDR3 sequence is 13 residues long. Trimming took off 6 bases at V and 3 bases at J, with 9 bases between the two ends. Germline lookup yields CDR1 SGDLS and CDR2 YYNGEE. As DNA, the CDR3 is TGTGCCAGCATGGTGGGCGACACCGGGGAGCTGTTTTTT. Protein: CASMVGDTGELFF.

This rearrangement joins TRBV28 to TRBJ1-3; 10 bases are shared with TRBD1. CDR1 is MDHEN and CDR2 is SYDVKM in the germline V gene. With V trimmed by 3 bases and J by 0 bases, 20 bases remained unmatched. This CDR3 region has 22 residues. CDR3 residues: CASSLDLMTGTGAHNSGNTIYF. DNA for the CDR3: TGTGCCAGCAGTTTGGATCTAATGACCGGGACAGGGGCCCACAACTCTGGAAACACCATATATTTT.

J is TRBJ1-5 and V is TRBV18, with D tentatively TRBD1 (6 bases). Germline CDR1 KGHSH, CDR2 LQKENI. This CDR3 contains 16 residues. Trimming pared 7 bases from V and 0 bases from J, leaving 16 bases between. The CDR3 spells CASYNGTRYSNQPQHF. The CDR3 region has the DNA TGTGCCAGCTATAACGGGACACGGTATAGCAATCAGCCCCAGCATTTT.

This chain joins TRBV7-9 and TRBJ2-3, with 8 bases aligning to TRBD2. With 4 bases clipped from V and 6 bases from J, the junction kept 3 bases outside the gene matches. The CDR3 has 13 amino acids. Germline V gene lookup returns CDR1 SEHNR and CDR2 FQNEAQ (reference sequence). The CDR3 nucleotides read TGTGCCAGCAGCTCCTCTAGCGGGGATACGCAGTATTTT. This gives the protein CASSSSSGDTQYF.

The rearrangement joins TRBV5-1 to TRBJ2-7; D might be TRBD1 (7 bases). The germline V gene encodes CDR1 SGHRS and CDR2 YFSETQ. This CDR3 is built from 16 residues. The germline V and J ends were trimmed by 3 bases and 0 bases, with 16 bases remaining between them. CDR3 DNA: TGCGCCAGCAGCTATACCCCAGGGGGGAGCTCCTACGAGCAGTACTTC. This gives the protein CASSYTPGGSSYEQYF.

The chain carries TRBV11-2 and TRBJ2-1; 7 bases fit TRBD2. The trim removed 2 bases at V and 4 bases at J, leaving 11 bases unmatched. This CDR3 has 17 residues. Germline V gene data show CDR1 as SGHAT and CDR2 as FQNNGV. This chain's CDR3 is CASSLIRGPAGYNEQFF. In nucleotides, the CDR3 is TGTGCCAGCAGCTTAATTCGAGGGCCAGCGGGGTACAATGAGCAGTTCTTC.

V and J are TRBV5-1 and TRBJ1-1; the D gene is possibly TRBD1 (5 bases). The V end lost 6 bases, the J end lost 0 bases, and 18 bases lay between the germline ends. CDR3 size: 16 residues. Germline V gives CDR1 SGHRS, CDR2 YFSETQ. The CDR3 sequence is CASTEKLAGMNTEAFF. CDR3 DNA: TGCGCCAGCACTGAGAAGTTGGCAGGGATGAACACTGAAGCTTTCTTT.

The chain carries TRBV19 and TRBJ1-1; 10 nucleotides agree with TRBD1. The J segment lost 0 bases and the V segment lost 7 bases, leaving 5 bases of the junction unmatched. This CDR3 has 15 amino acids. The V gene's germline CDR1 is LNHDA and CDR2 SQIVND (reference sequence). The CDR3 coding sequence is TGTGCCAGTACTAGACAGGGGGCTTTGAACACTGAAGCTTTCTTT. It codes for CASTRQGALNTEAFF. Using reference TRBV19 and TRBJ1-1 for the parts outside the CDR3, the full variable domain is DGGITQSPKYLFRKEGQNVTLSCEQNLNHDAMYWYRQDPGQGLRLIYYSQIVNDFQKGDIAEGYSVSREKKESFPLTVTSAQKNPTAFYLCASTRQGALNTEAFFGQGTRLTVV.

This chain connects TRBV5-1 to TRBJ2-5; 8 bases are shared with TRBD2. There are 14 residues in the CDR3. CDR1 SGHRS and CDR2 YFSETQ come from the germline V gene. The V segment lost 1 base and the J segment 2 bases; nucleotides outside the gene matches: 1. The CDR3 here is CASSLSGGQETQYF. The DNA for the CDR3 is TGCGCCAGCAGCTTGAGCGGGGGTCAAGAGACCCAGTACTTC.